This T cell receptor (beta chain) was captured in a study of CD8 T cells in Susac syndrome. Study-level points and caveats: The study recognized that the number of individuals in its TCR sequencing and HLA analysis was relatively small.

With respect to this clonotype: Its target is not known.

CD8+ and CD4+ T cells taken from blood had their TCR beta sequenced. Through negative isolation, CD4+ and CD8+ T cells were obtained, while TEMRA cells were enriched using FACS. An amount of RNA that ranged from about 0.45 to 1 ug was reverse transcribed with random hexamers. MiXCR, applied by TCRdb to the immunoSEQ multiplex PCR reads, yields one record per CDR3 protein. This sample has approximately 190,000 distinct CDR3 sequences, with about 95% found just once. Germline assignment: CDR1 SGDLS and CDR2 YYNGEE. This CDR3 spans 15 amino acids. The trim removed 2 bases at V and 4 bases at J, leaving 3 bases unmatched.

This TCR came from a human donor with multiple sclerosis. The sample taken for sequencing was CD4+ T cells from PBMCs. J is TRBJ2-1 and V is TRBV9; 10 positions match TRBD2. As DNA, the CDR3 is TGTGCCAGCAGCGTGACTAGCGGGTTTTACAATGAGCAGTTCTTC. Residues: CASSVTSGFYNEQFF.